This TCR beta chain was observed in a study of control samples from healthy donors and cancer patients. The junction had 10 bases not matched to a gene; V was cut back by 3 bases and J by 6 bases. Germline values: CDR1 GTSNPN, CDR2 SVGIG (reference sequence). This CDR3 comprises 15 residues. Clones were read by immunoSEQ multiplex PCR, and TCRdb kept only the in-frame ones, dropping some. This sample has 160,000 or so clones, with roughly 94% found just once. The specimen sequenced was blood. The receptor was derived from a woman in her thirties or forties in good health. The chain is built from TRBV30 and TRBJ2-3; 9 nucleotides align to TRBD2. The chain's CDR3 is CAWSLGTSLGDTQYF. In DNA form, the CDR3 reads TGTGCCTGGAGCCTCGGGACTAGCCTTGGTGATACGCAGTATTTT.